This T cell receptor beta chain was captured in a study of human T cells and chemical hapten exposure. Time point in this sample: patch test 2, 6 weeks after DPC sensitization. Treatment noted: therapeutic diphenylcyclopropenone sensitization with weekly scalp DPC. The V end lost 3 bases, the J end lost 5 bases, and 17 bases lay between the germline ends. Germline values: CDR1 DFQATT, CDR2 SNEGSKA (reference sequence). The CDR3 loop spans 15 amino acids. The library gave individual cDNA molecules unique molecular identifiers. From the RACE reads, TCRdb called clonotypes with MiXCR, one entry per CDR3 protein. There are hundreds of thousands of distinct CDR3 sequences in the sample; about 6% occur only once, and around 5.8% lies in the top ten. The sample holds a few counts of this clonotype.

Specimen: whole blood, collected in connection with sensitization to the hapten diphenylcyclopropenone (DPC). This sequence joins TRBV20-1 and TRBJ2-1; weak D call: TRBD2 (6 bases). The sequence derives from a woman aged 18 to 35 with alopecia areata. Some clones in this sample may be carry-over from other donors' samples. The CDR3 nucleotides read TGCAGTGCTAGTGACGCGGGGAATTATAACAATGAGCAGTTCTTC. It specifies CSASDAGNYNNEQFF.